The 21 T cell receptor beta chains presented below share a single source sample, sequenced in a study of blood T cell repertoires in COVID-19. TCRdb keeps only in-frame clones here, not all; method: immunoSEQ multiplex PCR. The table has about 90,000 clones, roughly 80% seen once. Input material: peripheral blood. The receptors were gathered from a woman aged 70-85 years with acute or convalescent COVID-19.

The chain combines TRBV11-2 with TRBJ1-6; 11 bases map to TRBD1. J gave up 7 bases and V 3 bases, and 2 bases lay outside the gene matches. This CDR3 has 15 residues. Germline V gene lookup returns CDR1 SGHAT and CDR2 FQNNGV. The CDR3 loop is CASSLGQGENSPLHF. In DNA, the CDR3 is TGTGCCAGCAGCTTGGGACAGGGGGAGAATTCACCCCTCCACTTT.

The J gene is TRBJ2-3, the V gene TRBV6-6, with 14 bases identical to TRBD2. There are 19 residues in the CDR3. V lost 6 bases to trimming and J lost 4 bases; unmatched junction nucleotides: 15. Germline V gene sequence: CDR1 MNHNY, CDR2 SVGAGI (reference sequence). The CDR3 DNA reads as TGTGCCAGCAGCTCCCGTTCCGGGACTAGCGGGAGTTGGCCAGATACGCAGTATTTT. Translation gives CASSSRSGTSGSWPDTQYF.

In DNA form, the CDR3 reads TGTGCCAGCGGCCTCAGCAGCGGGGGGGCGGGCATTCAGTACTTC. Encoded protein: CASGLSSGGAGIQYF. The chain combines TRBV6-2 or TRBV6-3 with TRBJ2-4; TRBD2 matches 10 bases. Germline V gene data show CDR1 as MNHEY and CDR2 as SVGEGT. The CDR3 sequence is 15 residues long. The trim removed 8 bases at V and 9 bases at J, leaving 13 bases unmatched.

V is TRBV19 and J is TRBJ1-1; TRBD1 matches 7 bases. The junction had 8 bases not matched to a gene; V was cut back by 6 bases and J by 4 bases. The CDR3 is made up of 14 amino acids. The V gene's germline CDR1 is LNHDA and CDR2 SQIVND (reference sequence). CDR3 sequence reads: CASSIRQGGTEAFF. The CDR3 DNA reads TGTGCCAGTAGCATCAGACAGGGAGGCACTGAAGCTTTCTTT. The full variable domain, in which reference TRBV19 and TRBJ1-1 provide the parts outside the CDR3, is DGGITQSPKYLFRKEGQNVTLSCEQNLNHDAMYWYRQDPGQGLRLIYYSQIVNDFQKGDIAEGYSVSREKKESFPLTVTSAQKNPTAFYLCASSIRQGGTEAFFGQGTRLTVV.

This clone appeared a few times. The rearrangement uses TRBV7-9 and TRBJ1-4; D call uncertain. CDR3 length equals 14 residues. V was clipped by 2 bases and J by 6 bases, with 10 bases between them. CDR1 SEHNR and CDR2 FQNEAQ come from the germline V gene (reference sequence). In DNA, the CDR3 is TGTGCCAGCAGCTTATCAGTGATCGATGAAAAACTGTTTTTT. The encoded protein is CASSLSVIDEKLFF.

The chain employs TRBV9 and TRBJ1-2, with D uncertain. CDR3 length equals 16 residues. V lost 0 bases, J lost 5 bases, and 17 bases lay in between. Germline CDR1 reads SGDLS; CDR2 reads YYNGEE. For the CDR3, the DNA is TGTGCCAGCAGCGTAGCCGCGTCTTCGGCAGGTTATGGCTACACCTTC. Translated: CASSVAASSAGYGYTF.

The rearrangement links TRBV30 to TRBJ1-1; a weak D match, TRBD1 (5 bases). Germline assignment: CDR1 GTSNPN and CDR2 SVGIG (reference sequence). Trimming pared 0 bases from V and 2 bases from J, leaving 10 bases between. CDR3 length equals 14 residues. CDR3 amino acids: CAWSVGVPNTEAFF. In DNA form, the CDR3 reads TGTGCCTGGAGTGTAGGGGTCCCTAACACTGAAGCTTTCTTT.

This clone has a single count. This chain links TRBV28 with TRBJ1-2, with unresolved D. V dropped 7 bases and J dropped 6 bases, with 15 bases sitting between them. The germline CDR1 and CDR2 sequences are MDHEN and SYDVKM. The CDR3 spans 13 residues. The CDR3 reads CASIKTFDNGYTF. The CDR3 DNA is TGTGCCAGCATTAAGACCTTCGACAATGGCTACACCTTC.

The rearrangement links TRBV10-3 to TRBJ2-3; TRBD2 matches 12 bases. J was trimmed by 1 base and V by 2 bases; bases with no gene match: 7. Germline V gene sequence: CDR1 ENHRY, CDR2 SYGVKD. The CDR3 extends over 18 amino acids. The CDR3 spells CAISERLAGAGGTDTQYF. In DNA, the CDR3 is TGTGCCATCAGTGAGCGACTAGCGGGGGCCGGAGGCACAGATACGCAGTATTTT.

This clone showed up just once. The chain has TRBV18 and TRBJ2-7, with 9 bases identical to TRBD1. The CDR3 totals 14 residues. Trimming cost V 3 bases and J 1 base; bases outside gene matches: 1. Germline CDR1 and CDR2: KGHSH and LQKENI. For the CDR3, the DNA is TGTGCCAGCTCACCGACAGGGGGATCCTACGAGCAGTACTTC. Protein sequence: CASSPTGGSYEQYF.

V is TRBV19 and J is TRBJ2-7; 10 bases are a match to TRBD2. Germline V gene sequence: CDR1 LNHDA, CDR2 SQIVND (reference sequence). V was pared by 5 bases and J by 3 bases, with 7 bases of the junction left unmatched. This CDR3 is 15 amino acids long. CDR3 DNA sequence: TGTGCCAGTAGTGCCTCGGGGACTAGCGTCTACGAGCAGTACTTC. This sequence encodes CASSASGTSVYEQYF.

This clone was picked up a small number of times. Here the CDR3 DNA reads TGTGCCAGCCGTATCGACACCGGGGAGCTGTTTTTT. This translates into CASRIDTGELFF. The chain employs TRBV6-5 and TRBJ2-2; D ambiguous. Germline CDR1 is MNHEY and CDR2 is SVGAGI. This CDR3 is built from 12 residues. V lost 8 bases and J lost 3, with 7 bases in between.

A single count supports this clone. The chain joins TRBV9 to TRBJ2-3; 8 positions agree with TRBD2. V shed 4 bases and J 4 bases; nucleotides not matched to a gene: 11. Germline V gives CDR1 SGDLS, CDR2 YYNGEE. The length of the CDR3 is 16 residues. For the CDR3, the DNA is TGTGCCAGCAGCCCTCGAGCGGGGGATGGCGCAGATACGCAGTATTTT. Protein sequence: CASSPRAGDGADTQYF.

The chain has TRBV12-3 or TRBV12-4 and TRBJ2-1; 9 bases are shared with TRBD1. There are 13 residues in the CDR3. J gave up 6 bases and V 7 bases, and 4 bases lay outside the gene matches. DNA of the CDR3: TGTGCCAGCAACCCGACAGGGGGCAATGAGCAGTTCTTC. Translating it yields CASNPTGGNEQFF.

This chain links TRBV6-2 or TRBV6-3 with TRBJ1-2; 8 nucleotides match TRBD1. Germline V gene lookup returns CDR1 MNHEY and CDR2 SVGEGT. The ends lost 4 bases at V and 4 bases at J; junction bases unmatched: 5. The CDR3 has 14 amino acids. The CDR3 loop reads CASSSPGQAYGYTF. The DNA of the CDR3 is TGTGCCAGCAGTTCACCGGGACAGGCCTATGGCTACACCTTC.

This clone came up many times. The J gene is TRBJ1-5, the V gene TRBV12-3 or TRBV12-4, with a weak D call TRBD1 (5 bases). The ends were cut back, 8 bases at V and 4 bases at J, with 12 bases in the middle. This CDR3 is 13 amino acids long. The CDR3 loop is CASAGTPNQPQHF. In nucleotides, the CDR3 is TGTGCCAGCGCGGGGACTCCTAATCAGCCCCAGCATTTT.

This clone has just one count. J is TRBJ2-5 and V is TRBV4-2; TRBD1 matches at 7 bases. There are 18 residues in the CDR3. The ends lost 4 bases at V and 1 base at J; junction bases unmatched: 15. In germline, CDR1 is LGHNA, CDR2 YNFKEQ. The chain's CDR3 is CASSPQTGRTDFQETQYF. The CDR3 nucleotides read TGTGCCAGCAGCCCTCAGACAGGGAGAACGGACTTCCAAGAGACCCAGTACTTC.

A remark on this clone: Other DNA sequences in the sample encode the same CDR3. CDR3 residues: CASSLLGDYEQYF. Here the CDR3 DNA reads TGCGCCAGCAGCTTGCTAGGCGACTACGAGCAGTACTTC. The V gene is TRBV5-1, the J gene TRBJ2-7; no clear D gene. The CDR3 runs to 13 residues. Trimming stripped 1 base from V and 3 bases from J, with 8 bases between. The germline V gene encodes CDR1 SGHRS and CDR2 YFSETQ.

CDR3 sequence (DNA): TGCAGCGCTTCCGGGACTCTGGCAGATACGCAGTATTTT. Protein sequence: CSASGTLADTQYF. The V gene is TRBV29-1, the J gene TRBJ2-3; a weak D match, TRBD2 (6 bases). CDR3 length: 13 amino acids. The V and J ends lost 7 bases and 4 bases respectively, with 15 bases between them. In germline, CDR1 is SQVTM, CDR2 ANQGSEA.

This chain connects TRBV9 to TRBJ1-1; possible D gene TRBD1, 5 bases. The CDR3 length is 15 residues. The germline V and J ends were trimmed by 4 bases and 6 bases, with 19 bases remaining between them. Germline V lookup: CDR1 SGDLS, CDR2 YYNGEE. The DNA for the CDR3 is TGTGCCAGCAGCCGTCATACGACAGAGTACGCTGAAGCTTTCTTT. This translates into CASSRHTTEYAEAFF.

The rearrangement joins TRBV6-6 to TRBJ2-3; the match to TRBD2 covers 7 bases. From germline, CDR1 is MNHNY and CDR2 SVGAGI (reference sequence). The CDR3 is 15 amino acids. J lost 0 bases, V lost 2 bases, and 2 bases had no gene match. CDR3 in amino acids: CASSYGEGSTDTQYF. The CDR3 nucleotides read TGTGCCAGCAGTTACGGGGAGGGAAGCACAGATACGCAGTATTTT.